This passage covers 13 T cell receptor beta chains from one sample sequenced in a study of blood T cells in healthy people across ages. A J-beta primer mix and a sample-barcoded 5' primer were used in a second PCR of roughly 6 to 12 cycles. TCRdb reanalysed the 5' RACE reads using MiXCR and keeps one entry per CDR3 protein. The sample has hundreds of thousands of distinct CDR3 sequences; just under 25% are singletons. Separately, the same data were catalogued under a study of T cells of mothers and their children.

Sequencing input: blood. These receptors all stem from a boy younger than 18 in good health.

This clonotype was counted between two and nine times. The chain carries TRBV12-3 or TRBV12-4 and TRBJ2-2, with D unclear. The CDR3 has 12 residues. V lost 3 bases and J 4 bases, leaving 3 bases between the germline ends. The CDR3 loop reads CASSFPTGELFF. For the CDR3, the DNA is TGTGCCAGCAGTTTCCCCACCGGGGAGCTGTTTTTT.

The chain combines TRBV15 with TRBJ2-5; perhaps TRBD1 as D (6 bases). Trimming cost V 6 bases and J 1 base, with 15 bases left between them. The CDR3 length is 15 residues. The germline gives CDR1 LNHNV, CDR2 YYDKDF (reference sequence). CDR3: CATRVQGNIQETQYF. DNA of the CDR3: TGTGCCACCAGAGTCCAGGGGAATATCCAAGAGACCCAGTACTTC.

This clonotype was observed a handful of times. V is TRBV21-1 and J is TRBJ1-2. TRBV21-1 is classified as a pseudogene. The CDR3 length is 12 residues. CDR3 bases: TGTGCCAGCCCAAAGATGGACTATGGCTACACCTTC. As protein: CASPKMDYGYTF.

The sample holds a few counts of this clonotype. The chain couples TRBV24-1 to TRBJ2-2; no clear D. V was cut by 3 bases and J by 7 bases, with 5 bases left in between. CDR1 and CDR2 from the germline V gene are KGHDR and SFDVKD. CDR3 length: 12 amino acids. The CDR3 sequence is CATSDTGGELFF. CDR3 coding DNA: TGTGCCACCAGTGATACGGGCGGGGAGCTGTTTTTT.

This clonotype came up a few times. The CDR3 protein is CASSLLDRANTGELFF. CDR3 DNA sequence: TGTGCCAGCAGTTTATTGGACAGGGCGAACACCGGGGAGCTGTTTTTT. The genes are TRBV28 and TRBJ2-2, with 8 bases matching TRBD1. The junction had 1 base not matched to a gene; V was cut back by 1 base and J by 0 bases. Germline V gene data show CDR1 as MDHEN and CDR2 as SYDVKM. CDR3 length: 16 residues.

The gene calls are TRBV29-1 and TRBJ2-7, with D tentatively TRBD1 (6 bases). Germline lookup yields CDR1 SQVTM and CDR2 ANQGSEA. The ends were cut back, 6 bases at V and 0 bases at J, with 15 bases in the middle. CDR3 size: 14 residues. The CDR3 sequence: CSVGRNRDSYEQYF. The CDR3 DNA reads TGCAGCGTCGGTAGGAACAGGGACTCCTACGAGCAGTACTTC.

The chain recombines TRBV4-1 with TRBJ2-5; 7 bases match TRBD2. With V trimmed by 6 bases and J by 1 base, 5 bases remained unmatched. The CDR3 consists of 14 residues. Germline loops: CDR1 MGHRA, CDR2 YSYEKL. This chain's CDR3 is CASRDGGGQETQYF. DNA of the CDR3: TGCGCCAGCAGGGATGGCGGGGGCCAAGAGACCCAGTACTTC.

V usage is TRBV5-1 and J usage is TRBJ1-4; 7 bases map to TRBD1. V lost 2 bases to trimming and J lost 4 bases; unmatched junction nucleotides: 8. Germline V lookup: CDR1 SGHRS, CDR2 YFSETQ. This CDR3 region has 16 residues. The CDR3 here is CASSFPEGGLNEKLFF. CDR3 DNA: TGCGCCAGCAGCTTCCCGGAAGGGGGCCTTAATGAAAAACTGTTTTTT.

The genes are TRBV24-1 and TRBJ2-1, with TRBD2 identical over 9 bases. Germline V gene sequence: CDR1 KGHDR, CDR2 SFDVKD. CDR3 length equals 19 residues. V was pared by 2 bases and J by 2 bases, with 12 bases of the junction left unmatched. DNA of the CDR3: TGTGCCACCAGTGATTCAGATCCCGGGACTAGCAAGGCCTACAATGAGCAGTTCTTC. Protein: CATSDSDPGTSKAYNEQFF.

This chain uses TRBV25-1 with TRBJ2-3, with D tentatively TRBD2 (5 bases). Trimming took 10 bases from V and 6 from J, leaving 11 bases between them. CDR3 size: 11 residues. The germline gives CDR1 MGHDK, CDR2 SYGVNS. CDR3 coding DNA: TGTGCCACCGGGGTAGACGATACGCAGTATTTT. This gives the protein CATGVDDTQYF. The variable domain in full, completed from reference TRBV25-1 and TRBJ2-3, reads EADIYQTPRYLVIGTGKKITLECSQTMGHDKMYWYQQDPGMELHLIHYSYGVNSTEKGDLSSESTVSRIRTEHFPLTLESARPSHTSQYLCATGVDDTQYFGPGTRLTVL.

The CDR3 DNA reads TGTGCCAGCAGCCCCCAGGGACAGGTCGACACCGGGGAGCTGTTTTTT. Its protein product is CASSPQGQVDTGELFF. This chain joins TRBV9 and TRBJ2-2; 8 bases are a match to TRBD1. This CDR3 region has 16 residues. The V segment lost 4 bases and the J segment 3 bases; nucleotides outside the gene matches: 8. CDR1 is SGDLS, CDR2 YYNGEE, per germline.

This clonotype occurred a few times. This chain joins TRBV27 and TRBJ2-7; 7 bases align to TRBD1. There are 18 residues in the CDR3. The ends lost 6 bases at V and 6 bases at J; junction bases unmatched: 23. Germline loops: CDR1 MNHEY, CDR2 SMNVEV (reference sequence). CDR3 in DNA: TGTGCCAGCAGCCCTCCGAGGGGCACACACCTGACAGGGCGCGAGCAGTACTTC. Amino acid sequence: CASSPPRGTHLTGREQYF.

The rearrangement links TRBV28 to TRBJ2-1; TRBD1 matches 8 bases. Germline V gene lookup returns CDR1 MDHEN and CDR2 SYDVKM. The CDR3 is made up of 15 amino acids. V dropped 5 bases and J dropped 1; count of bases not matched to a gene: 4. The CDR3 region has the DNA TGTGCCAGCAGTACAGGGGGATTTTCCTACAATGAGCAGTTCTTC. Its protein product is CASSTGGFSYNEQFF.